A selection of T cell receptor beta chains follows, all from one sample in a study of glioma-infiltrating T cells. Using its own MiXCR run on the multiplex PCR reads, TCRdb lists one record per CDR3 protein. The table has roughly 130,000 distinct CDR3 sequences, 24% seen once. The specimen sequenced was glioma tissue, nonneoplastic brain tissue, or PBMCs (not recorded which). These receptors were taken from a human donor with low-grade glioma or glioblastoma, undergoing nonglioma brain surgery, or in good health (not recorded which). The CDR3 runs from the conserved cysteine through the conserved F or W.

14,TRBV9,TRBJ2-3,CASSSRAGADTQYF
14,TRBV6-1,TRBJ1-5,CASSGTRGNQPQHF
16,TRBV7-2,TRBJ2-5,CASSPVGRTTQETQYF
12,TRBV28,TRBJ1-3,CATGTSGNTIYF
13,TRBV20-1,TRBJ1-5,CSALLDSNQPQHF
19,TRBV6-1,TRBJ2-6,CASSDFRGKSYSGANVLTF
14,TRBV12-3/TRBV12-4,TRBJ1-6,CASSLSLPYSPLHF
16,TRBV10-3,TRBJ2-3,CAISSPPGLALDTQYF
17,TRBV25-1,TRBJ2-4,CASSEGQGALTKNIQYF
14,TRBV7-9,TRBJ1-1,CASSGQGMNTEAFF
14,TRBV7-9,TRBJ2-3,CASSEGVSSDTQYF
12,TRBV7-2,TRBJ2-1,CASSPRYNEQFF